This TCR beta chain was sequenced in a study of blood T cell repertoires in COVID-19. Study overall: Sites in the United States, Italy and Spain provided acute and convalescent COVID-19 samples. From T cells, B-cell-depleted T cells, or PBMCs came the material, which was cDNA or gDNA.

Source study methods: Cell counts per sample came from amplifying reference gene primers. Repertoires were generated with immunoSEQ multiplex PCR, while TCRdb's copy carries only in-frame clones and drops some. D and trimming were read from the DNA, whereas the V and J calls and clone size are those reported in that table. The table has fewer than 35,000 clones, approximately 86% seen once. The TCR originated in a middle-aged man with active or convalescent COVID-19. Sequenced input: peripheral blood.

The CDR3 DNA reads TGTGCCAGCAGTGAGCAGGGGGGTACAGATGAAAAACTGTTTTTT. It is translated as CASSEQGGTDEKLFF. The V and J genes are TRBV2 and TRBJ1-4; 7 bases line up with TRBD1. Per germline, CDR1 SNHLY and CDR2 FYNNEI. After removal of 3 bases from V and 6 bases from J, the junction contained 7 bases not matched to a gene. The CDR3 length is 15 residues.